This T cell receptor beta chain derives from a study of blood T cell repertoires in COVID-19. Study-wide context: The analysed material was cDNA or gDNA that came from T cells, B-cell-depleted T cells, or PBMCs.

This CDR3 is built from 13 residues. CDR1 PRHDT and CDR2 FYEKMQ come from the germline V gene (reference sequence). Deletions cut 9 bases from V and 7 bases from J, with 16 bases between. TCRdb's table, derived via immunoSEQ multiplex PCR, lists solely in-frame clones and lacks some. Of roughly 110,000 clones listed, approximately 85% are singletons. The rearrangement links TRBV13 to TRBJ1-5; possible D gene TRBD1, 5 bases. This TCR was recovered from a man aged 40-55 years with acute or convalescent COVID-19. Material: peripheral blood. CDR3 DNA sequence: TGTGCCAGTGCGATGGGGGGGGACCAGCCCCAGCATTTT. Translated: CASAMGGDQPQHF.